The 2 T cell receptor beta chains listed next were all sequenced from one sample in a study of immune characterization of retroperitoneal liposarcoma. TCRdb used MiXCR to reprocess the PCR reads, holding one entry per CDR3 protein. The sample lists about 2,600 distinct CDR3 sequences, around two fifths occurring once. Source material: tumor tissue. These receptors came from a male donor with retroperitoneal liposarcoma.

V and J are TRBV6-1 and TRBJ2-1; a weak D match, TRBD1 (5 bases). The last part of the DNA fits TRBJ2-7 better; the J call may be wrong. The CDR3 is made up of 12 amino acids. The germline V gene has CDR1 MNHNS and CDR2 SASEGT. The CDR3 protein is CASNFMTDEQYF. The CDR3 DNA reads TGTGCCAGCAATTTCATGACAGACGAGCAGTACTTC.

Note on this clonotype: The junction departs from the called germline gene at one end, perhaps through a read error. The J gene is TRBJ2-3, the V gene TRBV7-7, with D possibly being TRBD2 (5 bases). The CDR3 consists of 15 residues. CDR1 SSHAT and CDR2 FNYEAQ come from the germline V gene (reference sequence). DNA of the CDR3: TGTGCTAGCAGCTCCGGTGCCGGGGGCACAGATACGCAGTATTTT. Translation: CASSSGAGGTDTQYF.